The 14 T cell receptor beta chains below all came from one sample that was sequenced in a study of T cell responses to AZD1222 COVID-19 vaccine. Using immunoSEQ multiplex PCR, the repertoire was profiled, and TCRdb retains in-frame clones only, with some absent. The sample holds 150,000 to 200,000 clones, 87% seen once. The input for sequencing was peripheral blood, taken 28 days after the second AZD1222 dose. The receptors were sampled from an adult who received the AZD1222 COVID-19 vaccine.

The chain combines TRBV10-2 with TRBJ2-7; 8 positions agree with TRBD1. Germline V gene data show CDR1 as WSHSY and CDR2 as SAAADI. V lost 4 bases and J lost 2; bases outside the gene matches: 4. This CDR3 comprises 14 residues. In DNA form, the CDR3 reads TGCGCCAGCAGTGCTGGACAGGGACCCTACGAGCAGTACTTC. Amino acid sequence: CASSAGQGPYEQYF.

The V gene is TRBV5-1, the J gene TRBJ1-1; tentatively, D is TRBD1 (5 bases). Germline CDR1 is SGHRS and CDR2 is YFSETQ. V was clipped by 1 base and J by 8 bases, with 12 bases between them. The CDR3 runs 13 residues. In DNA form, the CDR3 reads TGCGCCAGCAGCTTGTTGGGGCTCTCGGAAGCTTTCTTT. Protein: CASSLLGLSEAFF.

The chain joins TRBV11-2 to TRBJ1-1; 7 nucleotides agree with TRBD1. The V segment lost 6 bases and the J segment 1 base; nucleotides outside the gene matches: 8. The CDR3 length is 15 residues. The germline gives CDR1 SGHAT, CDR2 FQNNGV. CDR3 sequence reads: CASRREGAGNTEAFF. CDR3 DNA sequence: TGTGCCAGCAGGCGCGAGGGGGCAGGGAACACTGAAGCTTTCTTT.

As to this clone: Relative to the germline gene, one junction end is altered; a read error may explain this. CDR3 loop: CANSQKGYSETQYF. CDR3 sequence (DNA): TGCGCCAACAGCCAAAAGGGGTATTCGGAGACCCAGTACTTC. The rearrangement uses TRBV4-1 and TRBJ2-5; D is possibly TRBD1 (5 bases). The CDR3 spans 14 residues. Germline V lookup: CDR1 MGHRA, CDR2 YSYEKL.

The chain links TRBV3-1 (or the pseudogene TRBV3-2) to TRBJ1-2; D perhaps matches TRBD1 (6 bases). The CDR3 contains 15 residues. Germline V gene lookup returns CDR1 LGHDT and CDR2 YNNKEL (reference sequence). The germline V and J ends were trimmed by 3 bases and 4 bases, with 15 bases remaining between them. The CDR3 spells CASSHSGVLSYGYTF. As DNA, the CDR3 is TGTGCCAGCAGCCATTCAGGGGTCTTGAGCTATGGCTACACCTTC.

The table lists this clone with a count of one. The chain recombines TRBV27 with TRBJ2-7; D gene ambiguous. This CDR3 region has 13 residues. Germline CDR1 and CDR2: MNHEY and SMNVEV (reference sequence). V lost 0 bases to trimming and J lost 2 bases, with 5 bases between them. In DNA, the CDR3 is TGTGCCAGCAGTTTATCGCCCGCCTACGAGCAGTACTTC. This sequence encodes CASSLSPAYEQYF.

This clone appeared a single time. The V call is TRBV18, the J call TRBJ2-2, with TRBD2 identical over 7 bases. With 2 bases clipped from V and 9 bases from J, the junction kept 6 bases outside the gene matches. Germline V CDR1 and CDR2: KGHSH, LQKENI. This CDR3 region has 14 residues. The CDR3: CASSPAGDPWELFF. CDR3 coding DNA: TGTGCCAGCTCACCAGCGGGAGACCCGTGGGAGCTGTTTTTT. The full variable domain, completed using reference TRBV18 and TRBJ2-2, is NAGVMQNPRHLVRRRGQEARLRCSPMKGHSHVYWYRQLPEEGLKFMVYLQKENIIDESGMPKERFSAEFPKEGPSILRIQQVVRGDSAAYFCASSPAGDPWELFFGEGSRLTVL.

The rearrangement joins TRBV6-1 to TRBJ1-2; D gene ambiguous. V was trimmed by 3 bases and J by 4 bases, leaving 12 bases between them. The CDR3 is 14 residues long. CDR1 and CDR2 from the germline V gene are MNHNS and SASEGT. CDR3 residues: CASSEDDRGYGYTF. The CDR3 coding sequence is TGTGCCAGCAGTGAGGACGACCGCGGCTATGGCTACACCTTC.

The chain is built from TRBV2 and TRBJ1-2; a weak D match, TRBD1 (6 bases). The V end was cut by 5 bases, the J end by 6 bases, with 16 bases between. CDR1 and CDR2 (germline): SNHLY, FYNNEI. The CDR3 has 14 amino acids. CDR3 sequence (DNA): TGTGCCAGCAGTACTCCTGGGCAGGGGCATGGCTACACCTTC. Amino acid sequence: CASSTPGQGHGYTF.

The CDR3 sequence: CASRLPTGSGDTDTQYF. CDR3 DNA: TGTGCCAGCAGGCTTCCGACAGGGTCTGGTGACACAGATACGCAGTATTTT. The chain has TRBV7-9 and TRBJ2-3; 7 bases are a match to TRBD1. Trimming at V came to 6 bases and at J to 2 bases, leaving 14 bases not matched to a gene. Per germline, CDR1 SEHNR and CDR2 FQNEAQ (reference sequence). The CDR3 spans 17 residues.

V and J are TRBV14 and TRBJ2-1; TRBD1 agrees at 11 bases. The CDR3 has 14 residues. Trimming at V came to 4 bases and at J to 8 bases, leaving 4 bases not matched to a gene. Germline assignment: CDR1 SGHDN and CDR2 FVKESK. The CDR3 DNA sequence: TGTGCCAGCAGCCGGGACAGGGGGAGATATGAGCAGTTCTTC. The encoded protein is CASSRDRGRYEQFF.

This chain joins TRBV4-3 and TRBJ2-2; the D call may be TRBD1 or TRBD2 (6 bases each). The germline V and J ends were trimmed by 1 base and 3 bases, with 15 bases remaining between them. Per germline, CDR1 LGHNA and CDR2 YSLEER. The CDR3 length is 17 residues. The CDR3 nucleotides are TGCGCCAGCAGCCAAGTTGAGTCCGGGGGCGACACCGGGGAGCTGTTTTTT. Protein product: CASSQVESGGDTGELFF.

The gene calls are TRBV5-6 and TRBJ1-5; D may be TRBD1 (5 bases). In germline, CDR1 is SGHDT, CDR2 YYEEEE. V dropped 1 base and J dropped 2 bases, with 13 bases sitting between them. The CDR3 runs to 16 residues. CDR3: CASSLLLGGGNQPQHF. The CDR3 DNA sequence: TGTGCCAGCAGCTTGTTGTTGGGGGGGGGCAATCAGCCCCAGCATTTT.

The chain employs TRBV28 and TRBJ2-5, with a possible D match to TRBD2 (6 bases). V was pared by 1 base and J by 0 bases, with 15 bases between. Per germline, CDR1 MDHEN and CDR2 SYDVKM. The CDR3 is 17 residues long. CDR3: CASSLFEGRLDQETQYF. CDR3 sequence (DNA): TGTGCCAGCAGTTTATTCGAGGGCCGACTAGACCAAGAGACCCAGTACTTC.